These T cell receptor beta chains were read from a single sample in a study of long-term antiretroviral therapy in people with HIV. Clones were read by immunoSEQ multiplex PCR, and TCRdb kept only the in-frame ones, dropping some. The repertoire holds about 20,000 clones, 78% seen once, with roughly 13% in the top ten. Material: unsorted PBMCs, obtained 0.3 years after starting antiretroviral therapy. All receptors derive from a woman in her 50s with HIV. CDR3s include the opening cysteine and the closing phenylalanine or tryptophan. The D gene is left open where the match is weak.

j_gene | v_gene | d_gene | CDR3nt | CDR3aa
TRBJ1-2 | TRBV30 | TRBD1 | TGTGCCTGGAGTGGGACAGGCAACTATGGCTACACCTTC | CAWSGTGNYGYTF
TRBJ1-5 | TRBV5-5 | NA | TGTGCCAGCAGCCAATCGGCCCCCGGCAATCAGCCCCAGCATTTT | CASSQSAPGNQPQHF
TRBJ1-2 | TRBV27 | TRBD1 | TGTGCCAGAGGACCGAGGACAGGGACCAACTATGGCTACACCTTC | CARGPRTGTNYGYTF
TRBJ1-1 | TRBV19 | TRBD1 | TGTGCCAGTAGTTCTGGGACAGTGAACACTGAAGCTTTCTTT | CASSSGTVNTEAFF
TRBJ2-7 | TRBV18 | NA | TGTGCCAGCTCACCCCCAAGCTCCTACGAGCAGTACTTC | CASSPPSSYEQYF
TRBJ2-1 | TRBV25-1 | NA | TGTGCCAGCAGTGAATTTGTGACTTTCAATGATGAGCAGTTCTTC | CASSEFVTFNDEQFF
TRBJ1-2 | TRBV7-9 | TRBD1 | TGTGCCAGCAGCCCTACCCCAAGGACAGGGGCTGGGTATGGCTACACCTTC | CASSPTPRTGAGYGYTF
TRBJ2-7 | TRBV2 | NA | TGTGCCAGCAGTGAAGGGCTAGCGTCTACCTACGAGCAGTACTTC | CASSEGLASTYEQYF
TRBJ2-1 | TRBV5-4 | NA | TGTGCCAGCAGCTTTGCCAGCGGCGCCTTCTCTAATGAGCAGTTCTTC | CASSFASGAFSNEQFF
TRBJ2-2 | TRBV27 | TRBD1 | TGTGCCACCTCGGACAGGGCTCCCGGGGAGCTGTTTTTT | CATSDRAPGELFF
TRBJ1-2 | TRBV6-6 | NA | TGTGCCAGCACCCCGCCAGGCGATAACTATGGCTACACCTTC | CASTPPGDNYGYTF
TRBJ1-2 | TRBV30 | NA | TGTGCCTGGAGTCCGCTTGCAGGGGATGGCTACACCTTC | CAWSPLAGDGYTF